This T cell receptor beta chain was observed in a study of molecular identifiers for immune sequencing clone quantification (dated by TCRdb to the late 2010s). A note on the overall study: For a replicate experiment, the RNA from either 20,000 or 100,000 naive CD8 T cells was divided into five aliquots, and four of those aliquots went on to sequencing. The study was a methods study using CD8 T cells to benchmark molecular-identifier clustering-based TCR repertoire sequencing (MIDCIRS) and TCR RNA copy counting. Broad study findings and their caveats: Even against a background of about a million naive CD8 T cells, spiked-in Jurkat TCR RNA amounting to a single cell's worth was reported to be detectable. The sizes of highly expanded clones could end up underestimated when identical TCR molecules share a barcode. Naive libraries contained spiked-in Jurkat TCR RNA (approximately 10 copies' worth), which is not part of the donor repertoire. Modeling indicated around 2.7 TCR RNA copies recovered per cell, compared with around 11 by digital PCR, which implies a capture efficiency of around 30%. When barcode sub-clustering was not used, chimeric consensus sequences inflated TCR diversity, with chimeras reaching as high as 47%. In CMV-specific effector cells, over 99% of molecules were held by clones above 20 RNA copies, whereas under 1% of molecules were held by such clones in naive cells.

Between the V and J ends, shortened by 0 bases and 2 bases respectively, the junction contains 11 bases. The CDR3 holds 16 amino acids from the cysteine to the phenylalanine. The entry retains the CDR3 DNA only, 48 bases that are in frame from base 1. CDR1 and CDR2, looked up from the germline V gene (reference sequence), are LNHNV and YYDKDF. There are many counts of this clonotype. Its recognized antigen is unknown. Within one base of it there is no much larger clone, and no base qualities were kept. Library preparation used PCR. Sequencing was carried out with an Illumina HiSeq 4000. Bulk TCR libraries were generated as previously described, with the TCR primers listed in Table S5 used. Purification of total RNA was performed with the Qiagen AllPrep DNA/RNA kit. Before analysis, reads from multiple sequencing runs of one library were combined. In the source study's methods: Only reads with exact TCR constant sequence were kept, trimmed to 150 nt, and grouped by their 12-nt molecular barcodes. Reads in each barcode group were sub-clustered using a 15% Levenshtein threshold, and a quality-weighted consensus sequence was built for each RNA molecule. Non-functional sequences were discarded, and so were lower-count sequences lying one edit away from another sequence. Barcode sub-clusters with fewer than 20% of the maximum read count were removed, based on fitting two negative binomial distributions. TCRdb ran its own pipeline on the public reads, namely fastp trimming at Q25 and MiXCR clone calling, and kept in-frame beta chains. When rows share a CDR3 protein, they turn into one entry using the most common DNA and genes. These V and J calls are TCRdb output, not the study's own analysis. The sample profile shows tens of thousands of distinct CDR3 sequences; approximately 18% of them were found once. The ten largest clones add up to around 1.5% of the sample.

Naive CD8 T cell libraries were made from roughly 21,000 to 960,000 sorted cells using 10%, 30% or 50% of purified RNA. Naive CD8 T cells were FACS-sorted as CD8+CD4-CCR7+CD45RA+ on a BD FACSAria II into RLT Plus buffer. To test detection sensitivity, Jurkat RNA equivalent to approximately nine TCR copies was spiked into samples of roughly 18,000-1,100,000 naive CD8 T cells. Enrichment of CD8 T cells was performed with RosetteSep CD8+ T Cell Enrichment Cocktail and Ficoll-Paque, after which ACK red cell lysis was carried out. This TCR derives from a human donor in good health. Some libraries in this study had Jurkat cell RNA spiked in. The chain joins TRBV15 to TRBJ2-1, with no D gene named confidently. Sequencing input: naive CD8+ T cells from blood, with Jurkat cell RNA spiked in. The sample's cell subset or site, from its label and the paper: FACS-sorted CD8+CD4-CCR7+CD45RA+ naive T cells. At the DNA level, the sequence is TGTGCCACCAGCAGAGATGACTTGAGAACCTACAATGAGCAGTTCTTC. It translates to CATSRDDLRTYNEQFF.